The T cell receptor beta chain described here comes from a study of shared clonotypes between healthy human individuals. Whole-study results and caveats: Generally, estimated richness proved larger in naive subsets than it did in memory subsets. In four donors, about 5% of naive CD4 clonotypes appeared in common.

The CDR3 has 14 residues. CDR1 and CDR2 (germline): LNHDA, SQIVND (reference sequence). Deletions cut 7 bases from V and 1 base from J, with 8 bases between. Source study methods: Because ImmunoSEQ provided only junction sequences with no quality scores, the filtering differed. Assay: immunoSEQ multiplex PCR; the TCRdb copy retains only in-frame clones and omits some. D and trimming come from the DNA, and the V and J calls and clone size come from that table. The sample records hundreds of thousands of clones, about 80% being singletons. Of note for this clone: Its antigen remains unknown.

The TCR sequence derives from a woman aged 25-40 years in good health. Material: memory CD4+ T cells sorted from blood. The subset here: CD45RA-negative fraction. The J gene is TRBJ2-6, the V gene TRBV19; D is unclear. CDR3 sequence: CASMLGSGANVLTF. DNA of the CDR3: TGTGCCAGTATGCTAGGTTCTGGGGCCAACGTCCTGACTTTC.